The 24 T cell receptor beta chains listed next were all sequenced from one sample in a study of identifying expanded T cells in peripheral blood. Sequenced by immunoSEQ multiplex PCR; TCRdb stores in-frame clones only, minus some. The data contain under 150,000 clones, approximately 86% of them singletons. Sequencing was done on a sample of blood. The receptor set was obtained from a person between 18 and 70 years old in good health.

With respect to this clone: Other DNA sequences within the sample encode an identical CDR3. This rearrangement joins TRBV10-1 to TRBJ2-7; TRBD1 agrees at 8 bases. V shed 0 bases and J 2 bases; nucleotides not matched to a gene: 3. Germline lookup yields CDR1 WNHNN and CDR2 SYGVQD (reference sequence). CDR3 size: 15 residues. CDR3 in DNA: TGCGCCAGCAGTGAGTCTGGACAGGGAGCCTACGAGCAGTACTTC. Encoded protein: CASSESGQGAYEQYF.

The rearrangement joins TRBV6-6 to TRBJ1-4; possibly TRBD1 for D (5 bases). Germline CDR1 MNHNY, CDR2 SVGAGI (reference sequence). V lost 0 bases and J 7 bases, leaving 9 bases between the germline ends. The CDR3 contains 14 residues. The CDR3 region is CASSYSGEGEKLFF. Written as DNA, the CDR3 is TGTGCCAGCAGTTACTCAGGGGAGGGTGAAAAACTGTTTTTT.

The rearrangement links TRBV2 to TRBJ1-2; D is ambiguous. CDR1 and CDR2 from the germline V gene are SNHLY and FYNNEI. Between the trimmed V and J ends, which lost 4 bases and 5 bases, there was a span of 8 bases. The CDR3 covers 12 residues. CDR3 nucleotides: TGTGCCAGCAGTGTGGCAATATATGGCTACACCTTC. It yields the protein CASSVAIYGYTF.

The chain employs TRBV15 and TRBJ1-2; D unclear. V lost 0 bases, J lost 5 bases, and 13 bases lay in between. CDR3 size: 15 residues. Germline values: CDR1 LNHNV, CDR2 YYDKDF (reference sequence). This CDR3 is CATSRDARLGYGYTF. The CDR3 nucleotides read TGTGCCACCAGCAGAGATGCCAGGCTGGGGTATGGCTACACCTTC. Complete variable domain (other parts from reference TRBV15 and TRBJ1-2): DAMVIQNPRYQVTQFGKPVTLSCSQTLNHNVMYWYQQKSSQAPKLLFHYYDKDFNNEADTPDNFQSRRPNTSFCFLDIRSPGLGDTAMYLCATSRDARLGYGYTFGSGTRLTVV.

V usage is TRBV5-1 and J usage is TRBJ2-3, with D uncertain. The CDR3 length is 12 residues. The V end lost 3 bases, the J end lost 4 bases, and 6 bases lay between the germline ends. Looked up from germline, CDR1 is SGHRS and CDR2 is YFSETQ. CDR3 in amino acids: CASSSESDTQYF. CDR3 nucleotides: TGCGCCAGCAGCTCGGAGTCAGATACGCAGTATTTT.

As regards this clone: Mismatch with germline at one junction end may stem from a read error. V is TRBV18 and J is TRBJ1-3, with TRBD1 matching 8 bases. CDR3 size: 16 residues. Germline V gene data show CDR1 as KGHSH and CDR2 as LQKENI. The CDR3 sequence: CASSAPDRGSGNTIYF. For the CDR3, the DNA is TGTGCCAGCTCAGCACCTGACAGGGGCTCTGGAAACACCATATATTTT. Based on the CDR3 plus reference TRBV18 and TRBJ1-3, the full variable domain is NAGVMQNPRHLVRRRGQEARLRCSPMKGHSHVYWYRQLPEEGLKFMVYLQKENIIDESGMPKERFSAEFPKEGPSILRIQQVVRGDSAAYFCASSAPDRGSGNTIYFGEGSWLTVV.

The chain is built from TRBV29-1 and TRBJ2-2; D uncertain. Germline loops: CDR1 SQVTM, CDR2 ANQGSEA. The V and J ends lost 3 bases and 9 bases respectively, with 14 bases between them. The CDR3 extends over 13 amino acids. CDR3 nucleotide sequence: TGCAGCGTTGACGGGCCCCGAAAGTGGGAGCTGTTTTTT. Translated: CSVDGPRKWELFF.

The V gene is TRBV7-3, the J gene TRBJ2-3, with D possibly TRBD1 on 6 matching bases. Germline V gives CDR1 SGHTA, CDR2 FQGTGA. This CDR3 contains 16 residues. V shed 4 bases and J shed 0 bases, with 14 bases lying between them. DNA of the CDR3: TGTGCCAGCAGCTCGCGGACAGCCCGAAGCACAGATACGCAGTATTTT. Translation gives CASSSRTARSTDTQYF.

The count of this clone is one. This sequence joins TRBV7-9 and TRBJ1-2; D is possibly TRBD1 (6 bases). The germline V and J ends were trimmed by 2 bases and 5 bases, with 9 bases remaining between them. Germline V gene sequence: CDR1 SEHNR, CDR2 FQNEAQ (reference sequence). This CDR3 comprises 13 residues. The CDR3 DNA follows: TGTGCCAGCAGCTTACAGGGGAAATATGGCTACACCTTC. Protein: CASSLQGKYGYTF.

The chain carries TRBV11-2 and TRBJ2-2, with D hard to call. V dropped 8 bases and J dropped 7 bases, with 11 bases sitting between them. The germline V gene encodes CDR1 SGHAT and CDR2 FQNNGV. The CDR3 is made up of 12 amino acids. In DNA form, the CDR3 reads TGTGCCAGCCTAGTCCTTGGCGGGGAGCTGTTTTTT. Protein product: CASLVLGGELFF.

Here the CDR3 DNA reads TGTGCCAGCAACGCAGACCTAAGCATGAACACTGAAGCTTTCTTT. This sequence encodes CASNADLSMNTEAFF. The genes are TRBV5-4 and TRBJ1-1; D uncertain. Germline V gene sequence: CDR1 SGHNT, CDR2 YYREEE (reference sequence). The CDR3 is 15 residues long. The germline V and J ends were trimmed by 6 bases and 0 bases, with 15 bases remaining between them.

The chain is built from TRBV9 and TRBJ2-2; D gene ambiguous. Trimming shortened V by 0 bases and J by 1 base, and 4 bases separated the two germline ends. CDR1 and CDR2 from the germline V gene are SGDLS and YYNGEE. This CDR3 has 14 residues. The DNA of the CDR3 is TGTGCCAGCAGCGTAGAGGGGAACACCGGGGAGCTGTTTTTT. It is translated as CASSVEGNTGELFF.

This clone is a singleton in its sample. The chain has TRBV21-1 and TRBJ2-4. TRBV21-1 is listed as a pseudogene. The CDR3 runs 15 residues. CDR3 DNA: TGTGCCAGCACAAAACCCCTTCGGGGGCTAAACATTCAGTACTTC. Its translation: CASTKPLRGLNIQYF.

This chain links TRBV7-3 with TRBJ2-1, with D possibly being TRBD1 or TRBD2 (5 bases each). The V end lost 3 bases, the J end lost 6 bases, and 15 bases lay between the germline ends. This CDR3 contains 15 residues. Germline lookup yields CDR1 SGHTA and CDR2 FQGTGA. The CDR3 DNA reads as TGTGCCAGCAGCTTCGGTGGGGGAGTTCCCAATGAGCAGTTCTTC. Amino acids: CASSFGGGVPNEQFF.

V and J are TRBV5-1 and TRBJ2-7; D perhaps matches TRBD2 (6 bases). Germline V gene lookup returns CDR1 SGHRS and CDR2 YFSETQ. V was cut by 0 bases and J by 3 bases, with 19 bases left in between. This CDR3 spans 17 amino acids. In DNA, the CDR3 is TGCGCCAGCAGCTTGGCCCAGCGGGTCGGTTTATTCTACGAGCAGTACTTC. Protein: CASSLAQRVGLFYEQYF.

The sample holds a few counts of this clone. The chain recombines TRBV30 with TRBJ2-6; D gene ambiguous. This CDR3 region has 19 residues. Germline V gene sequence: CDR1 GTSNPN, CDR2 SVGIG (reference sequence). V lost 5 bases and J 0 bases, leaving 23 bases between the germline ends. CDR3 nucleotide sequence: TGTGCCTGGTATGCGCACGGACCGACGAGTCCCTCTGGGGCCAACGTCCTGACTTTC. As protein: CAWYAHGPTSPSGANVLTF.

There are many counts of this clone. This chain uses TRBV7-9 with TRBJ1-5, with D possibly matching TRBD1 (6 bases). CDR1 is SEHNR, CDR2 FQNEAQ, per germline (reference sequence). The CDR3 loop spans 13 amino acids. V gave up 8 bases and J gave up 2 bases, with 10 bases separating them. The CDR3 DNA follows: TGTGCCAGCGGGGGGGCCGGCAATCAGCCCCAGCATTTT. As protein: CASGGAGNQPQHF.

The V call is TRBV4-2, the J call TRBJ1-4; D is perhaps TRBD1 (5 bases). The CDR3 covers 14 residues. V was cut by 0 bases and J by 6 bases, with 8 bases left in between. Germline V lookup: CDR1 LGHNA, CDR2 YNFKEQ. The CDR3 nucleotides read TGTGCCAGCAGCCAAGAGGGCAGGGATGAAAAACTGTTTTTT. This gives the protein CASSQEGRDEKLFF.

This clone has more than one count but fewer than ten. V and J are TRBV7-9 and TRBJ2-7, with D possibly matching TRBD2 (6 bases). V lost 6 bases, J lost 5 bases, and 20 bases lay in between. This CDR3 has 15 amino acids. Germline V gene lookup returns CDR1 SEHNR and CDR2 FQNEAQ (reference sequence). CDR3 sequence: CASSDPGRRGDEQYF. The CDR3 coding sequence is TGTGCCAGCAGTGACCCAGGGAGGAGAGGAGACGAGCAGTACTTC.

The table lists this clone with a count of one. The V gene is TRBV10-3, the J gene TRBJ1-1; no clear D gene. Germline V gene lookup returns CDR1 ENHRY and CDR2 SYGVKD. CDR3 length: 13 amino acids. Trimming took 6 bases from V and 3 from J, leaving 11 bases between them. CDR3 sequence: CAIRERSDTEAFF. DNA for the CDR3: TGTGCCATCAGGGAGCGATCGGACACTGAAGCTTTCTTT.

V gene TRBV7-7 combines with J gene TRBJ1-4, with D unclear. The CDR3 is 13 amino acids. V lost 5 bases, J lost 10 bases, and 14 bases lay in between. CDR1 and CDR2 (germline): SSHAT, FNYEAQ (reference sequence). The CDR3 bases are TGTGCCAGCAGCCAAGGCCTGGTCGGAAAACTGTTTTTT. The encoded protein is CASSQGLVGKLFF.

Notes on this clone: Relative to the germline gene, one junction end is altered; a read error may explain this. The chain joins TRBV7-2 to TRBJ2-7; tentatively, D is TRBD1 (6 bases). Germline V lookup: CDR1 SGHTA, CDR2 FQGNSA. The CDR3 is made up of 15 amino acids. The CDR3 DNA sequence: TGTGCCAGCAGTTTAGACCGGACAGAGATCTACGAGCAGTACTTC. Amino acid sequence: CASSLDRTEIYEQYF.

Details on this clone: Other nucleotide sequences from this sample produce the same CDR3. The rearrangement links TRBV7-9 to TRBJ2-7; 8 nucleotides match TRBD1. From germline, CDR1 is SEHNR and CDR2 FQNEAQ (reference sequence). V lost 5 bases to trimming and J lost 3 bases; unmatched junction nucleotides: 6. This CDR3 region has 14 residues. The CDR3 sequence is CASSPRQGSYEQYF. The CDR3, as DNA: TGTGCCAGCAGCCCTCGACAGGGGAGCTACGAGCAGTACTTC.

This chain links TRBV19 with TRBJ1-4, with 7 bases aligning to TRBD1. The CDR3 contains 13 residues. Germline-derived CDR1 and CDR2 are LNHDA and SQIVND (reference sequence). With 10 bases clipped from V and 5 bases from J, the junction kept 7 bases outside the gene matches. CDR3 DNA: TGTGCCACCACCGGGACAGAGAATGAAAAACTGTTTTTT. It encodes CATTGTENEKLFF.